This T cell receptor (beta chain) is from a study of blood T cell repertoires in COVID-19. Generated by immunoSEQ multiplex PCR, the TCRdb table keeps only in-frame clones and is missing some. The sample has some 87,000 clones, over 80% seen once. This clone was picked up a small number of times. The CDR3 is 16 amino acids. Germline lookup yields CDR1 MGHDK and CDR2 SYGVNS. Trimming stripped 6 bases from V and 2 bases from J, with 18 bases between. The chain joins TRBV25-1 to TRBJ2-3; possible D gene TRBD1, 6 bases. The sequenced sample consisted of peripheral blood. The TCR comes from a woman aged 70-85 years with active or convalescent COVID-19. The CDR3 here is CASSPDSPRHTDTQYF. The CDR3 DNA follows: TGTGCCAGCAGCCCGGACAGCCCACGACACACAGATACGCAGTATTTT.